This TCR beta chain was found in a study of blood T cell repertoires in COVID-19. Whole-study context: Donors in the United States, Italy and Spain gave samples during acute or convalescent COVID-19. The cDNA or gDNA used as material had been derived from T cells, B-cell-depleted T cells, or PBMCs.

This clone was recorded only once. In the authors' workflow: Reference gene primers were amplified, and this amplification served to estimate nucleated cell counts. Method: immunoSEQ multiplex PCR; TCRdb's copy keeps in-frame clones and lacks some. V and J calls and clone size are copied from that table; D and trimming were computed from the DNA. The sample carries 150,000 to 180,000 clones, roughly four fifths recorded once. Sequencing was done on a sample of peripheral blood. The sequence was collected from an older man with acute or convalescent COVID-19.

CDR3 nucleotides: TGTGCCAGCAGGTCCGGAGGGCGGGTTGAAGAGACCCAGTACTTC. Translated: CASRSGGRVEETQYF. This chain links TRBV7-2 with TRBJ2-5; possible D gene TRBD2, 6 bases. CDR3 size: 15 residues. Per germline, CDR1 SGHTA and CDR2 FQGNSA. With 6 bases removed from V and 3 bases from J, the gap between germline ends came to 17 bases.